A selection of T cell receptor beta chains follows, all from one sample in a study of cytomegalovirus exposure and HLA in healthy donors. Clones were read by immunoSEQ multiplex PCR, and TCRdb kept only the in-frame ones, dropping some. This listing includes roughly 42,000 clones. Sequences were obtained from PBMCs. The receptors come from a man under 40 in good health and CMV-seronegative. CDR3s include the opening cysteine and the closing phenylalanine or tryptophan. Fields, in order: J gene, V gene, CDR3 protein.

j_gene: TRBJ2-7
v_gene: TRBV5-1
CDR3aa: CASSLGRGRDEQYF

j_gene: TRBJ2-3
v_gene: TRBV6-1
CDR3aa: CASSLAGGETDTQYF

j_gene: TRBJ2-7
v_gene: TRBV6-6
CDR3aa: CASKGAGEQYF

j_gene: TRBJ1-1
v_gene: TRBV19
CDR3aa: CASSGTFRGFEAFF

j_gene: TRBJ2-3
v_gene: TRBV6-4
CDR3aa: CASSDGAGTGTADTQYF

j_gene: TRBJ2-2
v_gene: TRBV5-1
CDR3aa: CASSLGFSGRRAGELFF

j_gene: TRBJ1-1
v_gene: TRBV4-1
CDR3aa: CASSEPGGVEAFF

j_gene: TRBJ1-6
v_gene: TRBV10-1
CDR3aa: CASSRERTGAYNSPLHF

j_gene: TRBJ2-5
v_gene: TRBV13
CDR3aa: CASSLAGGSRETQYF

j_gene: TRBJ1-1
v_gene: TRBV7-3
CDR3aa: CASSLAVQGNTEAFF

j_gene: TRBJ2-2
v_gene: TRBV6-5
CDR3aa: CASSYSAGSNTGELFF

j_gene: TRBJ2-7
v_gene: TRBV5-1
CDR3aa: CASSLAPGRYEQYF

j_gene: TRBJ2-1
v_gene: TRBV4-2
CDR3aa: CASSQGGTSSYNEQFF

j_gene: TRBJ2-1
v_gene: TRBV6-4
CDR3aa: CASSVTSSHNEQFF

j_gene: TRBJ1-2
v_gene: TRBV20-1
CDR3aa: CSARGDYGYTF

j_gene: TRBJ2-7
v_gene: TRBV18
CDR3aa: CASSPAAGVEQYF

j_gene: TRBJ1-1
v_gene: TRBV19
CDR3aa: CASSPTADTEAFF

j_gene: TRBJ1-2
v_gene: TRBV9
CDR3aa: CASSVTGQSYGYTF

j_gene: TRBJ1-5
v_gene: TRBV27
CDR3aa: CASGGLGSNQPQHF

j_gene: TRBJ2-2
v_gene: TRBV30
CDR3aa: CAWSRTVFSGELFF

j_gene: TRBJ1-2
v_gene: TRBV4-3
CDR3aa: CASSGRVVEDGYTF

j_gene: TRBJ2-7
v_gene: TRBV5-1
CDR3aa: CASSLAGTGVEQYF

j_gene: TRBJ1-1
v_gene: TRBV29-1
CDR3aa: CSVEPGLNTEAFF